The 5 T cell receptor beta chains presented below share a single source sample, sequenced in a study of control samples from healthy donors and cancer patients (dated by TCRdb to the early 2020s). Library preparation used the immunoSEQ multiplex PCR assay. Entries here come from immuneACCESS through TCRdb and include only in-frame sequences with V and J called. Some clones fail to appear in such tables; in the studies checked, an unresolved V gene covers under half of the shortfall, and the cause of the remainder is unknown. This sample has 100,000 to 150,000 clones in its table, and roughly 92% of those were observed once. The ten largest clones take up approximately 6% of the sample. The sequenced sample was blood. These receptors originate from a man between 18 and 29 years old in good health.

The V call is TRBV5-6, the J call TRBJ2-3; possibly TRBD2 for D (6 bases). The ends were cut back, 3 bases at V and 8 bases at J, with 16 bases in the middle. This CDR3 contains 14 residues. Germline-derived CDR1 and CDR2 are SGHDT and YYEEEE. The CDR3 region has the DNA TGTGCCAGCAGCTCCGCTAGCGCGTCGGGTACGCAGTATTTT. It specifies CASSSASASGTQYF.

The gene calls are TRBV2 and TRBJ1-2; D is possibly TRBD1 (5 bases). The ends were cut back, 4 bases at V and 8 bases at J, with 11 bases in the middle. Germline V gene lookup returns CDR1 SNHLY and CDR2 FYNNEI. This CDR3 has 12 residues. The CDR3 nucleotides read TGTGCCAGCAGTGCTGGAGGGGCCGGCTACACCTTC. Translation: CASSAGGAGYTF.

This chain links TRBV15 with TRBJ2-2, with 8 bases identical to TRBD2. The CDR3 is made up of 16 amino acids. Germline V gives CDR1 LNHNV, CDR2 YYDKDF (reference sequence). The V segment lost 3 bases and the J segment 4 bases; nucleotides outside the gene matches: 7. This CDR3 is CATSRGKGTSTGELFF. The CDR3 nucleotides are TGTGCCACCAGCAGGGGAAAGGGGACTAGCACCGGGGAGCTGTTTTTT.

The chain uses TRBV25-1 and TRBJ1-5, with a possible D match to TRBD1 (5 bases). This CDR3 spans 16 amino acids. Trimming cost V 3 bases and J 2 bases, with 14 bases left between them. Germline V lookup: CDR1 MGHDK, CDR2 SYGVNS. The CDR3 DNA is TGTGCCAGCAGTGATGCAGGGTTAGCTGGCAATCAGCCCCAGCATTTT. It yields the protein CASSDAGLAGNQPQHF.

V usage is TRBV5-1 and J usage is TRBJ1-1; no clear D gene. V lost 4 bases and J lost 1, with 17 bases in between. The CDR3 loop spans 16 amino acids. The germline V gene encodes CDR1 SGHRS and CDR2 YFSETQ. The CDR3 DNA sequence: TGCGCCAGCAGCCCCGGACGGATTGACCGGAACACTGAAGCTTTCTTT. This encodes CASSPGRIDRNTEAFF.